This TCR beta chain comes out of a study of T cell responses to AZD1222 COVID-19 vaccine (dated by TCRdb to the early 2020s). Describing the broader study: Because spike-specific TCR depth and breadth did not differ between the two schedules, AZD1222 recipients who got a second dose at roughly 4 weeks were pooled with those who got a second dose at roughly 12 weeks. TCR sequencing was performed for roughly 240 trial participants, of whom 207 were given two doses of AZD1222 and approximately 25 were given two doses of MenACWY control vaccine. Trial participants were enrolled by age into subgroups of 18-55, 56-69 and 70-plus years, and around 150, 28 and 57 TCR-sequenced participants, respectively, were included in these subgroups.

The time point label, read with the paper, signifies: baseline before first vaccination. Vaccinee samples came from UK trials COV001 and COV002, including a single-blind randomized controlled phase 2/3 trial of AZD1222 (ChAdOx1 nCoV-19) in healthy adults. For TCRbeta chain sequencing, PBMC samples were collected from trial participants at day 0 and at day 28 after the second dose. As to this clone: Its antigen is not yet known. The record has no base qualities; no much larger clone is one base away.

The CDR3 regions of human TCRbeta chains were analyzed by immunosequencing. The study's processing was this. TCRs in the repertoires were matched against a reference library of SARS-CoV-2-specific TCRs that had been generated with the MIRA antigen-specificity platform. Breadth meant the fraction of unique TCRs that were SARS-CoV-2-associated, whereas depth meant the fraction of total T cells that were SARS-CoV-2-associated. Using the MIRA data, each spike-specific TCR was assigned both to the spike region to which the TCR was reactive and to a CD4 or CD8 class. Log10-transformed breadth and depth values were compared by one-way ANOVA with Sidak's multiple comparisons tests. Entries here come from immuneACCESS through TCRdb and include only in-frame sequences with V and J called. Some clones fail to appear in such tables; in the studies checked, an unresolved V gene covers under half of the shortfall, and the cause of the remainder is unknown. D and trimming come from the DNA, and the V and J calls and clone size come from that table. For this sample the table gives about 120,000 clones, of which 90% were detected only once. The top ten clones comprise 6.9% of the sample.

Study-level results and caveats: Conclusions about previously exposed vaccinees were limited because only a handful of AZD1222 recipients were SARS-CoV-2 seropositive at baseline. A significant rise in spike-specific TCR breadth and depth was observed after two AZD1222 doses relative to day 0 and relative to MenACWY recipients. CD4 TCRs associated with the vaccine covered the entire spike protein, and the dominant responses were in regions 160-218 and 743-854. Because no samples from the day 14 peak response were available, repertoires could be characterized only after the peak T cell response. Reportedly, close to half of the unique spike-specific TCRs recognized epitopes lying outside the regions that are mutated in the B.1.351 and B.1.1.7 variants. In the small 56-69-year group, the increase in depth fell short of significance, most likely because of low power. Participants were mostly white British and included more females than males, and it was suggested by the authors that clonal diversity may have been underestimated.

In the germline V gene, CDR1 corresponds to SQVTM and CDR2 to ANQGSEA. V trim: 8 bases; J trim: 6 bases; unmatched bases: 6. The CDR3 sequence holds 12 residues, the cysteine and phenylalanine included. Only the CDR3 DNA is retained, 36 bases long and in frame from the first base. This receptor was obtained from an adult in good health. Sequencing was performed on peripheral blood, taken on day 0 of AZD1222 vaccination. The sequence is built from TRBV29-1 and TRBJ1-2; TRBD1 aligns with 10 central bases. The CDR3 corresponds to CSSAGTGDGYTF. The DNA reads TGCAGCTCGGCGGGGACAGGGGATGGCTACACCTTC.